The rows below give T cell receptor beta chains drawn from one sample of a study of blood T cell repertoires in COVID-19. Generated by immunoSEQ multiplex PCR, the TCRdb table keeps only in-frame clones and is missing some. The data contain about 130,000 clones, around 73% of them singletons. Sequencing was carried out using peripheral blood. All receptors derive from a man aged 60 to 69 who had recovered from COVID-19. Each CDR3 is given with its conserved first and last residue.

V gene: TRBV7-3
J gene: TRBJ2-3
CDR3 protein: CASSLRPFTDTQYF

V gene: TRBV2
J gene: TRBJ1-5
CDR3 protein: CASRGGEGQPQHF

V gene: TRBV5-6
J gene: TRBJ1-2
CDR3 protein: CASTSLRTGGGYGYTF

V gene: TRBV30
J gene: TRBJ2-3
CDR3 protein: CAWSGSSYTDTQYF

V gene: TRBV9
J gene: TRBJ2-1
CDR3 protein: CASSLRVGGDGGYNEQFF

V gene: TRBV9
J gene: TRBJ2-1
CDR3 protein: CASSARDSSEQFF

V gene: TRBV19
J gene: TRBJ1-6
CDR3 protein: CASSIRQGTSSYNSPLHF

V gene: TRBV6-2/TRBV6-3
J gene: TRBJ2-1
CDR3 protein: CASSRDRGHNEQFF

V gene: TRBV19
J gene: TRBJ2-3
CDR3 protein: CASSLIIAGGTDTQYF

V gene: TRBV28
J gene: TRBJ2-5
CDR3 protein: CASSSYQETQYF

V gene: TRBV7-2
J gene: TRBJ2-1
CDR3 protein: CASSYPLAGGVNEQFF

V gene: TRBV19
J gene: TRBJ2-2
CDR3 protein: CASSTWASGNTGELFF

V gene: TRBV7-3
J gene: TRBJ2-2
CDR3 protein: CASSRSTGLAGGSNTGELFF

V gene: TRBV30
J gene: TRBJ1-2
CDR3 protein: CAWSLRDSYGYTF

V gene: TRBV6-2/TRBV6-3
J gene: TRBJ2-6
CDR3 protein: CASSLYTSGANVLTF

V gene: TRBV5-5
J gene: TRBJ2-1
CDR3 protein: CASSEGLAGRNEQFF

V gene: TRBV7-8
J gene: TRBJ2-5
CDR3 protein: CASSLGGQGEETQYF

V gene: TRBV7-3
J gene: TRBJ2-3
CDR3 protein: CASSPGGATTDTQYF